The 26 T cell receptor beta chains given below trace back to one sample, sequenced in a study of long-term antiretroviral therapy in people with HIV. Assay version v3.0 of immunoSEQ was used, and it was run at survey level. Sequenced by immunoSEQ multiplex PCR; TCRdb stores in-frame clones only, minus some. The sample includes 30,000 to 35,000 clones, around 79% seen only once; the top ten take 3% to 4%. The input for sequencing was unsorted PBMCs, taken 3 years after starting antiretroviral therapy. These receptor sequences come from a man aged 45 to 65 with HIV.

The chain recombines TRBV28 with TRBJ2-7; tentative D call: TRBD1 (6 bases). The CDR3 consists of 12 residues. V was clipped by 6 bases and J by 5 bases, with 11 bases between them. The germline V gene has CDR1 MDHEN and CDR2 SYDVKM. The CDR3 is CASRQGGHEQYF. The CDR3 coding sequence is TGTGCCAGCAGACAGGGTGGCCACGAGCAGTACTTC.

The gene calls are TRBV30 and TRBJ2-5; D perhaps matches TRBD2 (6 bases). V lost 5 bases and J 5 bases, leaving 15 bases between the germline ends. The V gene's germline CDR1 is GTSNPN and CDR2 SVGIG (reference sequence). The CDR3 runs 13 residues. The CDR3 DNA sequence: TGTGCCTGGGGGGGACTGCCCTCGGAGACCCAGTACTTC. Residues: CAWGGLPSETQYF.

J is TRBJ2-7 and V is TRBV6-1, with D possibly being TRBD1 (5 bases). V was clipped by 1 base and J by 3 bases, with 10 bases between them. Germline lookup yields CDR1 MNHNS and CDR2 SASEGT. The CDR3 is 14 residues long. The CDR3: CASSEGAGNYEQYF. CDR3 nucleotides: TGTGCCAGCAGTGAAGGCGCAGGGAACTACGAGCAGTACTTC.

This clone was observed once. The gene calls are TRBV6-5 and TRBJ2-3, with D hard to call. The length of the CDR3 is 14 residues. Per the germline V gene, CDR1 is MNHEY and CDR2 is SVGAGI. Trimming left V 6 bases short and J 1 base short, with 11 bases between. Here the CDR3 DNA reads TGTGCCAGCAGCTCCCCAACTCGCACAGATACGCAGTATTTT. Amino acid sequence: CASSSPTRTDTQYF.

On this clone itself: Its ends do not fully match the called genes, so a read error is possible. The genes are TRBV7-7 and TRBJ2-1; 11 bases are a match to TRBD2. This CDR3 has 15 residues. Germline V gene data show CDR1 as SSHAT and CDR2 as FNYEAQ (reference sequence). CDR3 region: CASSRSGGVYNEQFF. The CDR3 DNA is TGTGCTAGCAGCCGTAGCGGGGGGGTCTACAATGAGCAGTTCTTC.

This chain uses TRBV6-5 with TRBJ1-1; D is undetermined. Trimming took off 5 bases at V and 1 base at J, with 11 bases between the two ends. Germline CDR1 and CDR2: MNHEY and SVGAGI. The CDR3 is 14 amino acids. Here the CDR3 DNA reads TGTGCCAGCAGTCTGGGGAGACCGAACACTGAAGCTTTCTTT. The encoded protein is CASSLGRPNTEAFF.

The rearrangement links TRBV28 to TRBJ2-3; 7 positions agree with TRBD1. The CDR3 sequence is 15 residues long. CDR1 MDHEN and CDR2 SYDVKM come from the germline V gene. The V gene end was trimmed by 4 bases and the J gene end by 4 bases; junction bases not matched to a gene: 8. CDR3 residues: CASSSIGQVADTQYF. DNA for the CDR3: TGTGCCAGCAGTTCAATAGGACAGGTGGCAGATACGCAGTATTTT.

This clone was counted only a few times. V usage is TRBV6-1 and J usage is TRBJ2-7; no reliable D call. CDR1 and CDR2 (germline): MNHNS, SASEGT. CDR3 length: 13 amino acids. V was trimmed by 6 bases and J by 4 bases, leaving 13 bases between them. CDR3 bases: TGTGCCAGCAGCCGAGAATTAGGGTACGAGCAGTACTTC. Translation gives CASSRELGYEQYF.

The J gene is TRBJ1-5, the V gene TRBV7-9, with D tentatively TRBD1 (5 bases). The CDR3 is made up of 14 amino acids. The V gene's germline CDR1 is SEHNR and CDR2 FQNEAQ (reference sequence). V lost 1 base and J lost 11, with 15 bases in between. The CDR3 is CASSLGSGQDSQHF. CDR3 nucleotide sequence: TGTGCCAGCAGCTTAGGTTCCGGACAAGATTCCCAGCATTTT.

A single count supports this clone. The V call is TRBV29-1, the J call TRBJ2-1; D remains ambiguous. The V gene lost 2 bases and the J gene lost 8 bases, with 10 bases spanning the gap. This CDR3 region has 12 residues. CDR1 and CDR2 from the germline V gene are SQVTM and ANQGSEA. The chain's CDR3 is CSVERMADEQFF. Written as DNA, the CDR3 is TGCAGCGTTGAAAGGATGGCAGATGAGCAGTTCTTC.

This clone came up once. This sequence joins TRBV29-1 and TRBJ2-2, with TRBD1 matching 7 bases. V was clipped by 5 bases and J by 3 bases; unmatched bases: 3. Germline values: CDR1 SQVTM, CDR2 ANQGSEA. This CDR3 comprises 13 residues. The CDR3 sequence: CSVYRGHTGELFF. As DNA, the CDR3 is TGCAGCGTTTACAGGGGCCACACCGGGGAGCTGTTTTTT.

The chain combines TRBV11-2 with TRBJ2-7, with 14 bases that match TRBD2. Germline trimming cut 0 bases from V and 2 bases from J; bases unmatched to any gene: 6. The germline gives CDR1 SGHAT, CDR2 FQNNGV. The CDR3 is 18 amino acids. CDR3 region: CASSLEVAGLAGAYEQYF. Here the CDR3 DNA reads TGTGCCAGCAGCTTAGAGGTTGCGGGACTAGCGGGGGCCTACGAGCAGTACTTC. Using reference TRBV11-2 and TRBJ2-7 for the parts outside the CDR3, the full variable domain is EAGVAQSPRYKIIEKRQSVAFWCNPISGHATLYWYQQILGQGPKLLIQFQNNGVVDDSQLPKDRFSAERLKGVDSTLKIQPAKLEDSAVYLCASSLEVAGLAGAYEQYFGPGTRLTVT.

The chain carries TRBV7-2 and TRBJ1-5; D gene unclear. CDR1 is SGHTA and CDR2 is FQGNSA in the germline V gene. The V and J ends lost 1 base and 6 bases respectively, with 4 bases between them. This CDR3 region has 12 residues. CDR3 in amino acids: CASSLGFQPQHF. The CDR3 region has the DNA TGTGCCAGCAGCTTAGGGTTTCAGCCCCAGCATTTT.

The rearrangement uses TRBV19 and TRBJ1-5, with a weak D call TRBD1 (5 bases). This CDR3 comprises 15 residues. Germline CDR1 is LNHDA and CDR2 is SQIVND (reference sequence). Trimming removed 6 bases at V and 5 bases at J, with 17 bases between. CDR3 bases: TGTGCCAGTAGCCCCGGGGGGAGCGGGTATCAGCCCCAGCATTTT. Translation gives CASSPGGSGYQPQHF.

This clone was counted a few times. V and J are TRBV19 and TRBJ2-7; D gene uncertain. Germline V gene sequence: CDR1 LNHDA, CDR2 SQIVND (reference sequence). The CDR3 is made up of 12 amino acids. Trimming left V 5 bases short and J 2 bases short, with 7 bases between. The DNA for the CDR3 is TGTGCCAGTAGTGCAGGTCCCTACGAGCAGTACTTC. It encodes CASSAGPYEQYF.

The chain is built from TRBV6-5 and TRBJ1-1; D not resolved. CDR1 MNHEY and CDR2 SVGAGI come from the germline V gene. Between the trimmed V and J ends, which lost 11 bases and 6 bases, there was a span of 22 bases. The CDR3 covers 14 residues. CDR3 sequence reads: CASQDSRSGPEAFF. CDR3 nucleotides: TGTGCCTCCCAAGATAGCCGGTCGGGTCCTGAAGCTTTCTTT.

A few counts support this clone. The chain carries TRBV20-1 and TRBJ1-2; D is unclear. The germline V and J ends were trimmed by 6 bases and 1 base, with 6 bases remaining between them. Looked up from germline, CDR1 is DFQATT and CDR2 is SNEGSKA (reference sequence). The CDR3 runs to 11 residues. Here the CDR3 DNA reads TGCAGTGCGTATGTTAACTATGGCTACACCTTC. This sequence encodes CSAYVNYGYTF.

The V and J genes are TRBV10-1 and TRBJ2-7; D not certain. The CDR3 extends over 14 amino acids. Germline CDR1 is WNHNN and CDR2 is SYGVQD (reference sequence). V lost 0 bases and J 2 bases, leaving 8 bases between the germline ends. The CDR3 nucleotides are TGCGCCAGCAGTGAGTCGGTCACCCCCTACGAGCAGTACTTC. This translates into CASSESVTPYEQYF.

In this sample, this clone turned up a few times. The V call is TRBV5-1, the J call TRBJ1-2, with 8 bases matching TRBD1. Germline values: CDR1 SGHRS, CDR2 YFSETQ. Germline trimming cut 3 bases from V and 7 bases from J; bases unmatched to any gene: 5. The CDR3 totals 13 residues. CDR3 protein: CASSWGDRSGYTF. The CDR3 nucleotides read TGCGCCAGCAGCTGGGGGGACAGGAGTGGCTACACCTTC. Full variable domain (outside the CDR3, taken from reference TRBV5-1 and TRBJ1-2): KAGVTQTPRYLIKTRGQQVTLSCSPISGHRSVSWYQQTPGQGLQFLFEYFSETQRNKGNFPGRFSGRQFSNSRSEMNVSTLELGDSALYLCASSWGDRSGYTFGSGTRLTVV.

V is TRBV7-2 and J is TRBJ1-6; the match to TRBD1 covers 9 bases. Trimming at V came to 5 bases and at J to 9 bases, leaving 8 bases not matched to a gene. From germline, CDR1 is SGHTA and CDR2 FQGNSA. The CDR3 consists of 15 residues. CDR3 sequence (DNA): TGTGCCAGCAGCCTCCTGGACAGGGGAGGTTCACCCCTCCACTTT. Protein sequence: CASSLLDRGGSPLHF.

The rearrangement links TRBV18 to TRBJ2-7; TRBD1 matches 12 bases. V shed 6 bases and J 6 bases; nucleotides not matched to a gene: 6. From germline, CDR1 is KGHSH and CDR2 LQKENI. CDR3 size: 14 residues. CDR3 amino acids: CASSPGQGAGEQYF. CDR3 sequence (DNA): TGTGCCAGCTCGCCGGGACAGGGGGCCGGCGAGCAGTACTTC.

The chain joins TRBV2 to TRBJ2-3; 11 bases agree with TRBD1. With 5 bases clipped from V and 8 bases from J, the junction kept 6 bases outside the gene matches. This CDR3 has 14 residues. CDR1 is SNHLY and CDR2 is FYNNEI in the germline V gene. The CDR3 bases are TGTGCCAGCAGTACAGGACAGGGGGCTAGTACGCAGTATTTT. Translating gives CASSTGQGASTQYF.

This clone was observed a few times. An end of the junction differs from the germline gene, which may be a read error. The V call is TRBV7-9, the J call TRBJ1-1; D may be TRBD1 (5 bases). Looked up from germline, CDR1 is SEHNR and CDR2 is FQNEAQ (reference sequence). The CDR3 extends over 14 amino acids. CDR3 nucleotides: TGTGCCAGCAGCTTAGCACAGGTGAATACTGAAGCTTTCTTT. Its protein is CASSLAQVNTEAFF.

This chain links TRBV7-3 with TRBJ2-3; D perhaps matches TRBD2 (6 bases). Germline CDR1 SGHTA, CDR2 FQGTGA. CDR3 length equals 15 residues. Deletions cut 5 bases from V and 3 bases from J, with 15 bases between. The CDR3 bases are TGTGCCAGCAGCCCCCAGGGACTTGAGACAGATACGCAGTATTTT. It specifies CASSPQGLETDTQYF.

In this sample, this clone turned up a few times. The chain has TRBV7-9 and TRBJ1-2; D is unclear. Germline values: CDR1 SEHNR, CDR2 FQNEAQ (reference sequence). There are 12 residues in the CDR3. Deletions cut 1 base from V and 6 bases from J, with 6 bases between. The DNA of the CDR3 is TGTGCCAGCAGCTTAGGGCCTAATGGCTACACCTTC. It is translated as CASSLGPNGYTF.

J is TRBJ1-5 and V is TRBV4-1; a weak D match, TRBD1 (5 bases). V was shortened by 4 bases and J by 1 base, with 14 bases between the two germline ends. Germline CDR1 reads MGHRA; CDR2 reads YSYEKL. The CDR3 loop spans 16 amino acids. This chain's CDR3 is CASSLAGGVSNQPQHF. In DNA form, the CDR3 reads TGCGCCAGCAGCCTAGCCGGGGGGGTGAGCAATCAGCCCCAGCATTTT.